This passage covers 29 T cell receptor beta chains from one sample sequenced in a study of blood T cell repertoires in COVID-19. Method: immunoSEQ multiplex PCR; TCRdb's copy keeps in-frame clones and lacks some. The profile shows roughly 250,000 clones, 85% to 90% of them singletons. The sequencing sample was made of PBMCs or T cells enriched from blood (not recorded which). Source of these receptors: a man aged 50-60 years who had been exposed to COVID-19.

The CDR3 loop reads CASSRGTVSDYGYTF. The DNA of the CDR3 is TGTGCCAGCAGCCGCGGGACAGTTAGTGACTATGGCTACACCTTC. The chain uses TRBV2 and TRBJ1-2, with 7 bases fitting TRBD1. The germline gives CDR1 SNHLY, CDR2 FYNNEI. J was trimmed by 3 bases and V by 6 bases; bases with no gene match: 10. The CDR3 is 15 residues long.

V usage is TRBV6-1 and J usage is TRBJ2-1; tentative D call: TRBD2 (6 bases). Trimming left V 2 bases short and J 6 bases short, with 26 bases between. Germline CDR1 and CDR2: MNHNS and SASEGT. This CDR3 spans 19 amino acids. CDR3 DNA sequence: TGTGCCAGCAGTGAACGGGCCGGGGGTTGGGGGAAAGGGGCCAATGAGCAGTTCTTC. This codes for CASSERAGGWGKGANEQFF.

This chain uses TRBV27 with TRBJ2-7; a possible D gene is TRBD1 (7 bases). Germline V CDR1 and CDR2: MNHEY, SMNVEV (reference sequence). V was trimmed by 3 bases and J by 4 bases, leaving 16 bases between them. CDR3 size: 15 residues. The CDR3 sequence is CASSFRGEQGYEQYV. CDR3 nucleotide sequence: TGTGCCAGCAGTTTCCGCGGGGAACAGGGGTACGAGCAGTACGTC.

The chain carries TRBV6-1 and TRBJ1-5, with TRBD1 matching over 8 bases. This CDR3 is 16 amino acids long. Germline lookup yields CDR1 MNHNS and CDR2 SASEGT. Germline trimming cut 4 bases from V and 0 bases from J; bases unmatched to any gene: 5. CDR3: CASSGPQGVSNQPQHF. The CDR3 DNA sequence: TGTGCCAGCAGTGGTCCACAGGGGGTTAGCAATCAGCCCCAGCATTTT.

The rearrangement joins TRBV5-1 to TRBJ1-1; tentatively, D is TRBD1 (5 bases). Trimming left V 0 bases short and J 4 bases short, with 13 bases between. The CDR3 is made up of 15 amino acids. Germline V gene sequence: CDR1 SGHRS, CDR2 YFSETQ. CDR3 DNA: TGCGCCAGCAGCTTGGAAGGGGTCAGGGTCACTGAAGCTTTCTTT. Translation gives CASSLEGVRVTEAFF. Using reference TRBV5-1 and TRBJ1-1 for the parts outside the CDR3, the full variable domain is KAGVTQTPRYLIKTRGQQVTLSCSPISGHRSVSWYQQTPGQGLQFLFEYFSETQRNKGNFPGRFSGRQFSNSRSEMNVSTLELGDSALYLCASSLEGVRVTEAFFGQGTRLTVV.

V and J are TRBV11-3 and TRBJ2-5, with 7 bases lining up with TRBD1. V shed 5 bases, J shed 2 bases, and the junction held 5 bases outside the gene matches. Germline CDR1 SGHNT, CDR2 YENEEA. This CDR3 spans 14 amino acids. CDR3 residues: CASSQGGDQETQYF. The CDR3 coding sequence is TGTGCCAGCAGCCAAGGGGGCGATCAAGAGACCCAGTACTTC.

As to this clone: The sample holds other DNA sequences that translate to the same CDR3. The rearrangement uses TRBV10-3 and TRBJ2-1, with D perhaps matching TRBD1 (6 bases). The CDR3 totals 12 residues. Germline values: CDR1 ENHRY, CDR2 SYGVKD. V was trimmed by 3 bases and J by 8 bases, leaving 8 bases between them. DNA for the CDR3: TGTGCCATCAGTGACAGGGGCGATGAGCAGTTCTTC. Its translation is CAISDRGDEQFF.

The V and J genes are TRBV5-1 and TRBJ2-5, with unresolved D. CDR3 size: 13 residues. Trimming pared 2 bases from V and 0 bases from J, leaving 5 bases between. Germline V CDR1 and CDR2: SGHRS, YFSETQ. CDR3 in DNA: TGCGCCAGCAGCTTAACTTACCAAGAGACCCAGTACTTC. This gives the protein CASSLTYQETQYF.

The rearrangement joins TRBV6-1 to TRBJ1-6, with a weak D call TRBD1 (5 bases). Germline CDR1 and CDR2: MNHNS and SASEGT. This CDR3 has 18 residues. Deletions cut 2 bases from V and 0 bases from J, with 14 bases between. The chain's CDR3 is CASSEPLEGPSYNSPLHF. The CDR3 coding sequence is TGTGCCAGCAGTGAACCCCTGGAGGGGCCCTCCTATAATTCACCCCTCCACTTT.

The gene calls are TRBV30 and TRBJ1-6; D is uncertain. V lost 0 bases to trimming and J lost 10 bases, with 13 bases between them. The length of the CDR3 is 14 residues. Germline V gives CDR1 GTSNPN, CDR2 SVGIG (reference sequence). CDR3: CAWSVLLLNSPLHF. In DNA form, the CDR3 reads TGTGCCTGGAGTGTACTACTTCTGAACTCACCCCTCCACTTT.

The gene calls are TRBV10-3 and TRBJ2-5; no clear D. V was shortened by 3 bases and J by 5 bases, with 10 bases between the two germline ends. The CDR3 length is 13 residues. In germline, CDR1 is ENHRY, CDR2 SYGVKD. CDR3 sequence: CAISDRPGETQYF. The CDR3 coding sequence is TGTGCCATCAGTGACCGACCCGGGGAGACCCAGTACTTC.

This clone was detected only once. This chain joins TRBV5-1 and TRBJ1-4, with TRBD1 matching 7 bases. V was clipped by 3 bases and J by 3 bases; unmatched bases: 8. This CDR3 contains 16 residues. CDR1 is SGHRS, CDR2 YFSETQ, per germline. CDR3 sequence (DNA): TGCGCCAGCAGCTCTCGGACAGGAGGCCCTAATGAAAAACTGTTTTTT. Its translation is CASSSRTGGPNEKLFF. Based on the CDR3 plus reference TRBV5-1 and TRBJ1-4, the full variable domain is KAGVTQTPRYLIKTRGQQVTLSCSPISGHRSVSWYQQTPGQGLQFLFEYFSETQRNKGNFPGRFSGRQFSNSRSEMNVSTLELGDSALYLCASSSRTGGPNEKLFFGSGTQLSVL.

This clone occurred once. The chain links TRBV9 to TRBJ2-7; 9 bases match TRBD1. Trimming at V came to 1 base and at J to 0 bases, leaving 2 bases not matched to a gene. Germline V gene lookup returns CDR1 SGDLS and CDR2 YYNGEE. The CDR3 loop spans 15 amino acids. The CDR3 nucleotides read TGTGCCAGCAGCGTAATGGGACAGGGCTCCTACGAGCAGTACTTC. Its translation: CASSVMGQGSYEQYF.

The chain links TRBV7-3 to TRBJ2-2, with D maybe TRBD1 (5 bases). With 5 bases removed from V and 1 base from J, the gap between germline ends came to 11 bases. Germline CDR1 reads SGHTA; CDR2 reads FQGTGA. There are 15 residues in the CDR3. In DNA, the CDR3 is TGTGCCAGCAGCCCTAAGACAGTGAACACCGGGGAGCTGTTTTTT. Protein sequence: CASSPKTVNTGELFF.

The chain links TRBV5-4 to TRBJ1-3, with unresolved D. CDR1 is SGHNT and CDR2 is YYREEE in the germline V gene (reference sequence). Trimming took off 0 bases at V and 0 bases at J, with 13 bases between the two ends. The CDR3 has 17 amino acids. CDR3 residues: CASSLAGGRHSGNTIYF. The CDR3 DNA sequence: TGTGCCAGCAGCTTGGCCGGAGGGAGGCACTCTGGAAACACCATATATTTT.

The chain uses TRBV10-3 and TRBJ2-3, with a possible D match to TRBD2 (6 bases). CDR3 size: 15 residues. From germline, CDR1 is ENHRY and CDR2 SYGVKD. Trimming stripped 3 bases from V and 2 bases from J, with 12 bases between. The CDR3 reads CAISDPRTTTDTQYF. The CDR3 coding sequence is TGTGCCATCAGTGACCCGAGGACTACCACAGATACGCAGTATTTT.

The gene calls are TRBV3-1 (or the pseudogene TRBV3-2) and TRBJ1-6; perhaps TRBD1 as D (6 bases). Per the germline V gene, CDR1 is LGHDT and CDR2 is YNNKEL (reference sequence). The CDR3 is made up of 16 amino acids. With 0 bases removed from V and 3 bases from J, the gap between germline ends came to 9 bases. The CDR3 here is CASSQDRTDYNSPLHF. The CDR3 DNA follows: TGTGCCAGCAGCCAAGATCGGACAGACTATAATTCACCCCTCCACTTT.

The V and J genes are TRBV5-4 and TRBJ1-1; 9 bases fit TRBD1. Germline assignment: CDR1 SGHNT and CDR2 YYREEE (reference sequence). This CDR3 comprises 15 residues. The trim removed 4 bases at V and 1 base at J, leaving 5 bases unmatched. In DNA form, the CDR3 reads TGTGCCAGCAGCCTCGTGGGACAGGGGAACACTGAAGCTTTCTTT. Its protein product is CASSLVGQGNTEAFF.

The chain couples TRBV2 to TRBJ1-5; possible D gene TRBD1, 5 bases. Trimming removed 4 bases at V and 7 bases at J, with 20 bases between. Germline V CDR1 and CDR2: SNHLY, FYNNEI. CDR3 length: 16 amino acids. The CDR3 DNA is TGTGCCAGCAGTGCTAGGCCAGGGTTGCGGGGACAGCCCCAGCATTTT. It encodes CASSARPGLRGQPQHF. Based on the CDR3 plus reference TRBV2 and TRBJ1-5, the full variable domain is EPEVTQTPSHQVTQMGQEVILRCVPISNHLYFYWYRQILGQKVEFLVSFYNNEISEKSEIFDDQFSVERPDGSNFTLKIRSTKLEDSAMYFCASSARPGLRGQPQHFGDGTRLSIL.

The chain recombines TRBV9 with TRBJ2-3; the match to TRBD2 covers 8 bases. V was pared by 3 bases and J by 4 bases, with 7 bases of the junction left unmatched. The V gene's germline CDR1 is SGDLS and CDR2 YYNGEE. This CDR3 contains 15 residues. CDR3 in amino acids: CASSAAGGNADTQYF. Here the CDR3 DNA reads TGTGCCAGCAGCGCGGCGGGAGGAAATGCAGATACGCAGTATTTT.

The rearrangement joins TRBV5-1 to TRBJ2-3, with TRBD1 matching 9 bases. The CDR3 contains 15 residues. The germline CDR1 and CDR2 sequences are SGHRS and YFSETQ. V was pared by 2 bases and J by 4 bases, with 5 bases of the junction left unmatched. Written as DNA, the CDR3 is TGCGCCAGCAGCTTCGCCGGGACAGGGTCAGATACGCAGTATTTT. Its translation is CASSFAGTGSDTQYF.

The V call is TRBV30, the J call TRBJ2-7; D might be TRBD2 (6 bases). The CDR3 has 14 residues. Trimming took 3 bases from V and 7 from J, leaving 19 bases between them. The germline V gene has CDR1 GTSNPN and CDR2 SVGIG (reference sequence). This CDR3 is CAWSVGGSGTEQYV. DNA of the CDR3: TGTGCCTGGAGCGTCGGAGGCTCTGGGACTGAGCAGTACGTC.

The V call is TRBV19, the J call TRBJ2-7; tentative D call: TRBD2 (5 bases). The germline CDR1 and CDR2 sequences are LNHDA and SQIVND (reference sequence). V was trimmed by 5 bases and J by 2 bases, leaving 10 bases between them. This CDR3 is built from 13 residues. The CDR3 reads CASSFGLTYEQYV. CDR3 DNA sequence: TGTGCCAGTAGTTTTGGACTTACCTACGAGCAGTACGTC.

The chain is built from TRBV7-2 and TRBJ1-3, with a weak D call TRBD1 (5 bases). Trimming removed 1 base from V and 3 bases from J, with 10 bases in between. The CDR3 is 15 amino acids. The germline CDR1 and CDR2 sequences are SGHTA and FQGNSA. CDR3 protein: CASSLELGGGNTIYF. CDR3 in DNA: TGTGCCAGCAGCTTAGAATTGGGGGGTGGAAACACCATATATTTT.

About this clone: In the same sample, other DNA sequences code for this CDR3. As DNA, the CDR3 is TGCGCCAGCAGCGGCGGACAGGGGGTGAACACTGAAGCTTTCTTT. This encodes CASSGGQGVNTEAFF. The rearrangement links TRBV5-1 to TRBJ1-1, with TRBD1 matching 10 bases. The V gene end was trimmed by 4 bases and the J gene end by 0 bases; junction bases not matched to a gene: 3. The CDR3 consists of 15 residues. The germline V gene has CDR1 SGHRS and CDR2 YFSETQ.

The genes are TRBV6-5 and TRBJ2-6, with D maybe TRBD1 (5 bases). Germline values: CDR1 MNHEY, CDR2 SVGAGI. Trimming left V 2 bases short and J 4 bases short, with 12 bases between. This CDR3 region has 16 residues. CDR3: CASSYRPGPGANVLTF. CDR3 in DNA: TGTGCCAGCAGTTACAGGCCAGGGCCAGGGGCCAACGTCCTGACTTTC.

The chain has TRBV29-1 and TRBJ1-2; 8 bases fit TRBD1. CDR1 is SQVTM, CDR2 ANQGSEA, per germline. Trimming at V came to 5 bases and at J to 8 bases, leaving 16 bases not matched to a gene. The CDR3 is 15 amino acids. The CDR3 region is CSVPKGTGGFGGYTF. The CDR3 region has the DNA TGCAGCGTTCCCAAAGGCACAGGGGGGTTCGGCGGCTACACCTTC.

This sequence joins TRBV2 and TRBJ1-1; D not resolved. Per the germline V gene, CDR1 is SNHLY and CDR2 is FYNNEI. The CDR3 contains 13 residues. V was shortened by 5 bases and J by 3 bases, with 10 bases between the two germline ends. The CDR3 DNA sequence: TGTGCCAGCAGTTCCGGGGTGGACACTGAAGCTTTCTTT. Translated, it gives CASSSGVDTEAFF.

V is TRBV5-1 and J is TRBJ1-1; 7 positions match TRBD1. V shed 1 base, J shed 2 bases, and the junction held 2 bases outside the gene matches. The germline CDR1 and CDR2 sequences are SGHRS and YFSETQ. The CDR3 runs to 14 residues. CDR3 residues: CASSLRQGNTEAFF. The CDR3 bases are TGCGCCAGCAGCTTGCGACAGGGCAACACTGAAGCTTTCTTT.